These 32 T cell receptor beta chains share one sample of origin, sequenced in a study of Ad26.COV2.S vaccination and SARS-CoV-2 variants. TCRdb keeps only in-frame clones here, not all; method: immunoSEQ multiplex PCR. The sample has 350,000 to 500,000 clones; around 91% are singletons. Treatment meaning: 15 to 20 received Ad26.COV2.S at low or high dose, single or two shots; several received placebo; per-sample allocation not given. Samples analyzed were those drawn on day 63 after the first vaccine or placebo injection. This sample comprised peripheral blood, obtained in a trial of Ad26.COV2.S vaccine versus placebo. The receptors here all came from a person between 18 and 60 years old who received the Ad26.COV2.S COVID-19 vaccine or a placebo.

This clone was recorded once. The DNA of the CDR3 is TGTGCCAGCAGCTTTTTCGGGGGGTCAAACACTGAAGCTTTCTTT. This translates into CASSFFGGSNTEAFF. The chain couples TRBV7-2 to TRBJ1-1; a weak D match, TRBD1 (5 bases). Germline CDR1 reads SGHTA; CDR2 reads FQGNSA. V was clipped by 3 bases and J by 2 bases, with 13 bases between them. This CDR3 has 15 residues.

This chain uses TRBV7-8 with TRBJ1-3; weak D call: TRBD1 (5 bases). Trimming cost V 3 bases and J 2 bases, with 11 bases left between them. Germline CDR1 reads SGHVS; CDR2 reads FQNEAQ. The CDR3 sequence is 15 residues long. CDR3 coding DNA: TGTGCCAGCAGCTTTAGGGAGGGGACTGGAAACACCATATATTTT. It yields the protein CASSFREGTGNTIYF.

The chain carries TRBV4-3 and TRBJ2-7, with 15 bases matching TRBD2. The CDR3 is 19 amino acids. Germline V CDR1 and CDR2: LGHNA, YSLEER. V lost 1 base and J lost 1; bases outside the gene matches: 8. CDR3 in DNA: TGCGCCAGCAGCCAAGGGACTAGCGGGAGGGGAATCTGGTCCTACGAGCAGTACTTC. Its protein is CASSQGTSGRGIWSYEQYF.

There are a few counts of this clone. The genes are TRBV3-1 (or the pseudogene TRBV3-2) and TRBJ1-1, with a possible D match to TRBD1 (5 bases). V dropped 1 base and J dropped 1 base, with 7 bases sitting between them. The CDR3 sequence is 14 residues long. CDR1 LGHDT and CDR2 YNNKEL come from the germline V gene (reference sequence). CDR3 region: CASSQVGGNTEAFF. The CDR3 bases are TGTGCCAGCAGCCAAGTGGGGGGGAACACTGAAGCTTTCTTT.

This chain connects TRBV4-3 to TRBJ2-5; 9 positions match TRBD1. V gave up 0 bases and J gave up 3 bases; unmatched junction bases: 5. The CDR3 spans 16 residues. Germline V gene data show CDR1 as LGHNA and CDR2 as YSLEER. The CDR3 region is CASSQDPGQGEETQYF. The CDR3 coding sequence is TGCGCCAGCAGCCAAGATCCGGGACAGGGCGAAGAGACCCAGTACTTC.

The chain couples TRBV2 to TRBJ2-5; no clear D. Germline assignment: CDR1 SNHLY and CDR2 FYNNEI. The CDR3 has 14 residues. V was pared by 6 bases and J by 1 base, with 12 bases between. CDR3 in amino acids: CASSSLRSQETQYF. The CDR3 DNA sequence: TGTGCCAGCAGCTCCCTCCGGTCCCAAGAGACCCAGTACTTC.

The genes are TRBV2 and TRBJ1-5; 7 positions agree with TRBD1. Germline CDR1 and CDR2: SNHLY and FYNNEI. Trimming cost V 3 bases and J 1 base; bases outside gene matches: 0. The CDR3 sequence is 14 residues long. The CDR3 DNA reads as TGTGCCAGCAGTGAGGGACAGAGCAATCAGCCCCAGCATTTT. As protein: CASSEGQSNQPQHF.

This clone was seen only once. V gene TRBV3-1 (or the pseudogene TRBV3-2) combines with J gene TRBJ2-3; 9 bases are shared with TRBD2. Per the germline V gene, CDR1 is LGHDT and CDR2 is YNNKEL (reference sequence). This CDR3 region has 17 residues. Trimming removed 1 base from V and 1 base from J; junction bases left unmatched: 6. The CDR3 bases are TGTGCCAGCAGCCAAGCCCAGACTAGCGGTGGCACAGATACGCAGTATTTT. This codes for CASSQAQTSGGTDTQYF.

The V call is TRBV11-3, the J call TRBJ2-1; 14 nucleotides align to TRBD2. V lost 5 bases to trimming and J lost 4 bases; unmatched junction nucleotides: 13. This CDR3 spans 19 amino acids. Germline lookup yields CDR1 SGHNT and CDR2 YENEEA. In DNA, the CDR3 is TGTGCCAGCAGCCCAGGGCCGGGACTAGCGGGAGTGTCGTACAATGAGCAGTTCTTC. This sequence encodes CASSPGPGLAGVSYNEQFF.

This clone has only a few counts. The rearrangement uses TRBV18 and TRBJ2-1; D possibly corresponds to TRBD2 (6 bases). V lost 5 bases to trimming and J lost 7 bases, with 9 bases between them. The germline V gene encodes CDR1 KGHSH and CDR2 LQKENI. The CDR3 spans 12 residues. The CDR3 loop reads CASSDGGNEQFF. The CDR3 bases are TGTGCCAGCTCAGATGGGGGGAATGAGCAGTTCTTC.

This clone is a singleton in its sample. This chain links TRBV9 with TRBJ2-3; possible D gene TRBD1, 6 bases. The CDR3 covers 15 residues. CDR1 is SGDLS and CDR2 is YYNGEE in the germline V gene. The V end was cut by 4 bases, the J end by 3 bases, with 15 bases between. CDR3 DNA: TGTGCCAGCAGCCTAGGGGGAAGGATTACAGATACGCAGTATTTT. This codes for CASSLGGRITDTQYF.

This clone was seen only a few times. The chain combines TRBV6-2 or TRBV6-3 with TRBJ2-1; 10 nucleotides align to TRBD2. V was clipped by 0 bases and J by 6 bases; unmatched bases: 5. Germline V CDR1 and CDR2: MNHEY, SVGEGT. This CDR3 is built from 16 residues. CDR3 in DNA: TGTGCCAGCAGTTACTCTCCTAGCGGGAGCCTCAATGAGCAGTTCTTC. It encodes CASSYSPSGSLNEQFF.

This chain links TRBV2 with TRBJ2-1; tentatively, D is TRBD1 (6 bases). Trimming removed 7 bases at V and 4 bases at J, with 11 bases between. This CDR3 is 13 amino acids long. Germline loops: CDR1 SNHLY, CDR2 FYNNEI. CDR3 residues: CASTLGGYNEQFF. The CDR3 DNA reads as TGTGCCAGCACACTAGGGGGTTACAATGAGCAGTTCTTC.

The chain has TRBV27 and TRBJ2-7, with D tentatively TRBD1 (5 bases). The V gene's germline CDR1 is MNHEY and CDR2 SMNVEV (reference sequence). With 2 bases removed from V and 5 bases from J, the gap between germline ends came to 16 bases. The CDR3 loop spans 15 amino acids. The CDR3 DNA is TGTGCCAGCAGTTTACGGGCCAGGGTTGGAGACGAGCAGTACTTC. Protein: CASSLRARVGDEQYF.

The chain has TRBV5-1 and TRBJ2-7, with TRBD2 identical over 9 bases. The CDR3 is 18 residues long. The germline CDR1 and CDR2 sequences are SGHRS and YFSETQ. V shed 1 base and J 0 bases; nucleotides not matched to a gene: 11. The CDR3: CASSLNPPSSGVSYEQYF. Written as DNA, the CDR3 is TGCGCCAGCAGCTTGAACCCCCCGTCTAGCGGGGTCTCCTACGAGCAGTACTTC.

This clone is labeled medium-sized. The rearrangement joins TRBV4-1 to TRBJ2-7, with 10 nucleotides matching TRBD2. Germline CDR1 MGHRA, CDR2 YSYEKL. The CDR3 loop spans 15 amino acids. The V gene end was trimmed by 0 bases and the J gene end by 6 bases; junction bases not matched to a gene: 5. The CDR3 reads CASSQDGAGGREQYF. CDR3 nucleotides: TGCGCCAGCAGCCAAGACGGAGCGGGAGGGCGCGAGCAGTACTTC.

This chain joins TRBV5-1 and TRBJ2-3; no clear D. CDR3 length: 15 residues. Looked up from germline, CDR1 is SGHRS and CDR2 is YFSETQ. The V end was cut by 0 bases, the J end by 2 bases, with 10 bases between. CDR3 in amino acids: CASSLAGHFTDTQYF. The CDR3 DNA reads as TGCGCCAGCAGCTTGGCCGGGCACTTCACAGATACGCAGTATTTT.

The rearrangement links TRBV5-5 to TRBJ1-5, with 7 bases lining up with TRBD1. Germline CDR1 is SGHKS and CDR2 is YYEKEE (reference sequence). The junction had 17 bases not matched to a gene; V was cut back by 2 bases and J by 6 bases. The CDR3 runs 18 residues. Here the CDR3 reads CASSLVAWRGQSGQPQHF. CDR3 sequence (DNA): TGTGCCAGCAGCTTAGTAGCGTGGAGGGGACAGAGCGGTCAGCCCCAGCATTTT. Based on the CDR3 plus reference TRBV5-5 and TRBJ1-5, the full variable domain is DAGVTQSPTHLIKTRGQQVTLRCSPISGHKSVSWYQQVLGQGPQFIFQYYEKEERGRGNFPDRFSARQFPNYSSELNVNALLLGDSALYLCASSLVAWRGQSGQPQHFGDGTRLSIL.

The gene calls are TRBV24-1 and TRBJ2-2; 7 positions agree with TRBD2. CDR3 length: 15 amino acids. CDR1 is KGHDR, CDR2 SFDVKD, per germline. V lost 4 bases, J lost 6 bases, and 7 bases stayed unmatched. The CDR3 protein is CATSDTVGGAGELFF. The CDR3 nucleotides are TGTGCCACCAGTGACACCGTGGGAGGGGCCGGGGAGCTGTTTTTT.

The chain is built from TRBV9 and TRBJ2-1; 7 nucleotides align to TRBD2. The V gene end was trimmed by 4 bases and the J gene end by 1 base; junction bases not matched to a gene: 8. This CDR3 is built from 16 residues. Germline values: CDR1 SGDLS, CDR2 YYNGEE. CDR3 sequence reads: CASSPVAGPSYNEQFF. CDR3 coding DNA: TGTGCCAGCAGCCCCGTAGCGGGTCCGTCCTACAATGAGCAGTTCTTC.

The genes are TRBV7-8 and TRBJ2-1; a possible D gene is TRBD2 (6 bases). This CDR3 comprises 13 residues. Germline loops: CDR1 SGHVS, CDR2 FQNEAQ. Trimming took off 6 bases at V and 10 bases at J, with 16 bases between the two ends. CDR3 nucleotides: TGTGCCAGCAGGCTAGGGAGCGGGCGGGAGCAGTTCTTC. Translating gives CASRLGSGREQFF.

This clone was detected only once. The chain joins TRBV30 to TRBJ1-6; TRBD1 matches at 8 bases. J gave up 4 bases and V 5 bases, and 13 bases lay outside the gene matches. The CDR3 has 17 residues. CDR1 and CDR2 (germline): GTSNPN, SVGIG (reference sequence). CDR3 sequence: CAWSVTLTGDYNSPLHF. The CDR3 DNA is TGTGCCTGGTCTGTTACCTTGACAGGGGATTATAATTCACCCCTCCACTTT. The entire variable domain, with the rest obtained from reference TRBV30 and TRBJ1-6, is as follows: SQTIHQWPATLVQPVGSPLSLECTVEGTSNPNLYWYRQAAGRGLQLLFYSVGIGQISSEVPQNLSASRPQDRQFILSSKKLLLSDSGFYLCAWSVTLTGDYNSPLHFGNGTRLTVT.

This clone was recorded a few times. The chain is built from TRBV27 and TRBJ1-2; TRBD1 matches at 8 bases. Per germline, CDR1 MNHEY and CDR2 SMNVEV (reference sequence). This CDR3 contains 15 residues. V was clipped by 7 bases and J by 5 bases; unmatched bases: 12. CDR3 nucleotide sequence: TGTGCCAGCACCCACTTGGACAGGGTTGGGTATGGCTACACCTTC. Translation gives CASTHLDRVGYGYTF.

V and J are TRBV9 and TRBJ1-2, with TRBD1 matching over 8 bases. Unmatched junction bases numbered 10, after V lost 4 bases and J lost 5 bases. Looked up from germline, CDR1 is SGDLS and CDR2 is YYNGEE. The CDR3 extends over 15 amino acids. In DNA, the CDR3 is TGTGCCAGCAGCCGCCCCGACAGGGGTCGGTATGGCTACACCTTC. Its translation: CASSRPDRGRYGYTF.

The V gene is TRBV15, the J gene TRBJ2-1; D is perhaps TRBD1 or TRBD2 (5 bases each). The ends were cut back, 0 bases at V and 12 bases at J, with 15 bases in the middle. CDR3 length equals 14 residues. CDR1 is LNHNV and CDR2 is YYDKDF in the germline V gene (reference sequence). Written as DNA, the CDR3 is TGTGCCACCAGCAGAGATCGTCTAGGGGACGGGCAGTTCTTC. Translating it yields CATSRDRLGDGQFF.

The rearrangement joins TRBV7-9 to TRBJ2-1; D is unresolved. Germline loops: CDR1 SEHNR, CDR2 FQNEAQ (reference sequence). The CDR3 extends over 13 amino acids. Trimming shortened V by 0 bases and J by 9 bases, and 9 bases separated the two germline ends. In nucleotides, the CDR3 is TGTGCCAGCAGCTTAGCTTCTTCGAGTGAGCAGTTCTTC. Its translation: CASSLASSSEQFF. Using reference TRBV7-9 and TRBJ2-1 for the parts outside the CDR3, the full variable domain is DTGVSQNPRHKITKRGQNVTFRCDPISEHNRLYWYRQTLGQGPEFLTYFQNEAQLEKSRLLSDRFSAERPKGSFSTLEIQRTEQGDSAMYLCASSLASSSEQFFGPGTRLTVL.

V gene TRBV5-4 combines with J gene TRBJ2-2, with TRBD1 matching 9 bases. Unmatched junction bases numbered 1, after V lost 1 base and J lost 3 bases. Germline CDR1 SGHNT, CDR2 YYREEE (reference sequence). This CDR3 comprises 15 residues. CDR3 residues: CASSLRQGDTGELFF. CDR3 coding DNA: TGTGCCAGCAGCTTGCGACAGGGGGACACCGGGGAGCTGTTTTTT.

This chain connects TRBV28 to TRBJ1-4; no clear D. CDR1 is MDHEN and CDR2 is SYDVKM in the germline V gene. The CDR3 has 17 amino acids. V dropped 3 bases and J dropped 0 bases, with 14 bases sitting between them. The CDR3 is CASSLDRSFATNEKLFF. CDR3 coding DNA: TGTGCCAGCAGTTTGGACCGATCATTTGCAACTAATGAAAAACTGTTTTTT.

The V and J genes are TRBV4-2 and TRBJ1-2, with 9 bases that match TRBD1. This CDR3 region has 17 residues. V lost 1 base, J lost 8 bases, and 14 bases stayed unmatched. CDR1 is LGHNA and CDR2 is YNFKEQ in the germline V gene. CDR3 in amino acids: CASSQVTGLDRGYGYTF. The CDR3 DNA reads as TGTGCCAGCAGCCAAGTAACCGGATTGGACAGGGGATACGGCTACACCTTC.

Concerning this clone itself: The junction departs from germline at one end; a sequencing error may be responsible. V usage is TRBV15 and J usage is TRBJ1-1; D is uncertain. Germline CDR1 and CDR2: LNHNV and YYDKDF (reference sequence). The CDR3 consists of 12 residues. CDR3 in amino acids: CATGRRNTEAFF. The CDR3 nucleotides read TGTGCCACCGGCAGAAGGAACACTGAAGCTTTCTTT.

The V and J genes are TRBV18 and TRBJ2-3; 11 bases are a match to TRBD2. Trimming cost V 3 bases and J 5 bases; bases outside gene matches: 7. The length of the CDR3 is 16 residues. From germline, CDR1 is KGHSH and CDR2 LQKENI. The CDR3 DNA sequence: TGTGCCAGCTCACCCCCACTAGCGGGAGCTATAGATACGCAGTATTTT. Protein product: CASSPPLAGAIDTQYF.

The chain couples TRBV28 to TRBJ1-2, with D perhaps matching TRBD1 (5 bases). V was pared by 0 bases and J by 8 bases, with 13 bases between. The germline gives CDR1 MDHEN, CDR2 SYDVKM. The CDR3 sequence is 14 residues long. CDR3 nucleotide sequence: TGTGCCAGCAGTTTATGGGCAGGGACTCAGGGCTACACCTTC. Translated, it gives CASSLWAGTQGYTF.